This T cell receptor (beta chain) was sequenced for a study of regulatory T cells in long-lasting Graves disease. This clonotype was recorded many times. The CDR3 runs 16 residues. Time point indicated: persistent/refractory GD, antithyroid drugs over 5 years with positive TRAb. Following extraction of RNA from PBMCs, that RNA was used to make the TCR library. TCR beta libraries were built with iRepertoire HTBI primers and Arm-PCR of CDR3 regions. TCRdb passed the multiplex PCR reads through MiXCR, listing each CDR3 protein once. The repertoire holds around 460,000 distinct CDR3 sequences, with approximately 21% as singletons.

Sequencing was performed on peripheral blood mononuclear cells (PBMCs), taken when the disease was refractory, from a patient treated with antithyroid drugs. The clonotype comes from a female donor with Graves disease. The chain combines TRBV3-2 with TRBJ2-5; the table calls TRBD1, which could not be checked here. TRBV3-2 is tagged as a pseudogene. The CDR3 protein is CASSQPQDSPQETQYF. The CDR3, as DNA: TGTGCCAGCAGCCAACCACAAGACAGCCCACAAGAGACCCAGTACTTC.